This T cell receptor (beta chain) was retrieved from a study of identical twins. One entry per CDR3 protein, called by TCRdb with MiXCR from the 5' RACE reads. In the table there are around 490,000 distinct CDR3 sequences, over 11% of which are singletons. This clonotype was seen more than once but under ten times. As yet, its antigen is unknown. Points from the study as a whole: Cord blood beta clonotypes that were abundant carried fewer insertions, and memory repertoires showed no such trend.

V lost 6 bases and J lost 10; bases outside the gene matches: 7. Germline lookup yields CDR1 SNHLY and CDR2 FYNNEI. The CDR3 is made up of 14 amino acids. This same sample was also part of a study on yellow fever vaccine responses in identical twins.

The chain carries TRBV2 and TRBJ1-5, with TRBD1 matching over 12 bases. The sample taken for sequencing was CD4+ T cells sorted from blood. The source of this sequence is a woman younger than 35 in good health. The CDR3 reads CASRGQGAFGPQHF. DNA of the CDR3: TGTGCCAGCAGGGGACAGGGGGCTTTTGGTCCCCAGCATTTT.